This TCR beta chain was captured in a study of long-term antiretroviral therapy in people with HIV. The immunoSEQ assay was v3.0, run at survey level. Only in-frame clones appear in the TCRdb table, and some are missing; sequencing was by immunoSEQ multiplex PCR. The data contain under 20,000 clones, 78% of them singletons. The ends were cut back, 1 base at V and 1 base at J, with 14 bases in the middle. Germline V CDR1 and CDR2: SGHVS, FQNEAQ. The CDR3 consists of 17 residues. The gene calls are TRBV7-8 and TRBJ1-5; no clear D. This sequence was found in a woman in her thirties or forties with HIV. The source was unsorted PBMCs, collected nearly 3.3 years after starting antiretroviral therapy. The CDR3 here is CASSLGIDPSSNQPQHF. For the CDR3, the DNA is TGTGCCAGCAGCTTAGGCATAGACCCTAGCAGCAATCAGCCCCAGCATTTT.